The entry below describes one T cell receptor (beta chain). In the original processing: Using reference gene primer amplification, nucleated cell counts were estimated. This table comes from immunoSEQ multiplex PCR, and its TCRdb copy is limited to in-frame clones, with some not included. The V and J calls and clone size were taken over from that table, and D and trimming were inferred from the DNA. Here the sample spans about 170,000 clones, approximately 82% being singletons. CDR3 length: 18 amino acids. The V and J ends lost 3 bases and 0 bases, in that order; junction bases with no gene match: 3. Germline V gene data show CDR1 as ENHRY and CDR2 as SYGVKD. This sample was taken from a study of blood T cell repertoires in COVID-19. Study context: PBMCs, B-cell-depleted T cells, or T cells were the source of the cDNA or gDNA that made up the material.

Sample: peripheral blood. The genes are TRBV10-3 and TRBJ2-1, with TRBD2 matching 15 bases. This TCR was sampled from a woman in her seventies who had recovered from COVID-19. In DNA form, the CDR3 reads TGTGCCATCAGTGATCGGGGACTAGCGGGAGGCTCCTACAATGAGCAGTTCTTC. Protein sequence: CAISDRGLAGGSYNEQFF.